The 28 T cell receptor beta chains below were found in one sample sequenced in a study of OX40 agonist ivuxolimab in advanced cancers. Sequencing used immunoSEQ multiplex PCR; TCRdb keeps in-frame clones, though not all of them. Counted here are tens of thousands of clones, 80% to 90% occurring once; the ten biggest clones make up 11%. This sample comprised CD4+ or CD8+ T cells sorted from blood, obtained in a trial of the OX40 agonist ivuxolimab. These TCRs come from an adult with an advanced solid tumor such as melanoma, head and neck, liver or kidney cancer.

This chain uses TRBV7-2 with TRBJ2-5; the D call may be TRBD1 or TRBD2 (5 bases each). Per the germline V gene, CDR1 is SGHTA and CDR2 is FQGNSA. V lost 5 bases and J 5 bases, leaving 15 bases between the germline ends. This CDR3 contains 14 residues. CDR3 coding DNA: TGTGCCAGCAGCCAGGGCGTCGCGGGCGAGACCCAGTACTTC. Encoded protein: CASSQGVAGETQYF.

This clone is labeled as medium-sized (0.01 to 0.1%). The limits of the CDR3 on the DNA are not certain, so only TCRdb's listed CDR3 is given. V is TRBV21-1 and J is TRBJ2-6. TRBV21-1 counts as a pseudogene. The CDR3 is made up of 18 amino acids, end residues included. CDR3 region: CASSKASIWGTGANVLTF.

The genes are TRBV27 and TRBJ1-3; the D gene is possibly TRBD1 (5 bases). The CDR3 contains 14 residues. Looked up from germline, CDR1 is MNHEY and CDR2 is SMNVEV (reference sequence). The V end was cut by 6 bases, the J end by 0 bases, with 9 bases between. The CDR3 coding sequence is TGTGCCAGCAGAACAGGCACCTCTGGAAACACCATATATTTT. Its protein product is CASRTGTSGNTIYF.

The rearrangement links TRBV2 to TRBJ1-4; no firm D call. The CDR3 runs 18 residues. Germline V gene data show CDR1 as SNHLY and CDR2 as FYNNEI. V was clipped by 6 bases and J by 7 bases, with 27 bases between them. In DNA form, the CDR3 reads TGTGCCAGCAGCGCATTAGGCGCAGTGGGGATACCTGGTGAAAAACTGTTTTTT. Translating gives CASSALGAVGIPGEKLFF.

J is TRBJ2-6 and V is TRBV7-2; D call uncertain. V lost 5 bases, J lost 3 bases, and 11 bases lay in between. The CDR3 totals 15 residues. Per germline, CDR1 SGHTA and CDR2 FQGNSA. The CDR3 DNA is TGTGCCAGCAGCGCACTGGTAGGTGGGGCCAACGTCCTGACTTTC. Protein product: CASSALVGGANVLTF.

The chain joins TRBV18 to TRBJ2-2; 11 bases are a match to TRBD1. Germline V CDR1 and CDR2: KGHSH, LQKENI. This CDR3 comprises 16 residues. After removal of 4 bases from V and 5 bases from J, the junction contained 6 bases not matched to a gene. CDR3 DNA: TGTGCCAGCTCACTCTCCGGACAGGGGGCTACCGGGGAGCTGTTTTTT. Its protein product is CASSLSGQGATGELFF. The full variable domain, its missing parts supplied by reference TRBV18 and TRBJ2-2, is NAGVMQNPRHLVRRRGQEARLRCSPMKGHSHVYWYRQLPEEGLKFMVYLQKENIIDESGMPKERFSAEFPKEGPSILRIQQVVRGDSAAYFCASSLSGQGATGELFFGEGSRLTVL.

This clone was seen a few times. The V gene is TRBV19, the J gene TRBJ1-1; unclear D gene. Trimming cost V 7 bases and J 0 bases, with 15 bases left between them. CDR1 LNHDA and CDR2 SQIVND come from the germline V gene (reference sequence). The CDR3 runs 15 residues. DNA of the CDR3: TGTGCCAGTACCCCGTATGGGATAATGAACACTGAAGCTTTCTTT. This sequence encodes CASTPYGIMNTEAFF.

This chain links TRBV7-9 with TRBJ2-2, with D hard to call. Germline CDR1 reads SEHNR; CDR2 reads FQNEAQ (reference sequence). There are 15 residues in the CDR3. V was clipped by 1 base and J by 2 bases, with 8 bases between them. This CDR3 reads CASSLGSVNTGELFF. CDR3 nucleotides: TGTGCCAGCAGCTTAGGCTCGGTAAACACCGGGGAGCTGTTTTTT. Full variable domain (rest looked up from reference TRBV7-9 and TRBJ2-2): DTGVSQNPRHKITKRGQNVTFRCDPISEHNRLYWYRQTLGQGPEFLTYFQNEAQLEKSRLLSDRFSAERPKGSFSTLEIQRTEQGDSAMYLCASSLGSVNTGELFFGEGSRLTVL.

This chain uses TRBV4-1 with TRBJ2-3; either TRBD1 or TRBD2 may fit D (6 bases each). Trimming cost V 4 bases and J 1 base, with 9 bases left between them. The germline V gene has CDR1 MGHRA and CDR2 YSYEKL. CDR3 length equals 14 residues. The CDR3 is CASSPGGGTDTQYF. The CDR3 nucleotides are TGCGCCAGCAGCCCCGGGGGCGGCACAGATACGCAGTATTTT.

The V gene is TRBV4-3, the J gene TRBJ2-3; 8 bases fit TRBD2. CDR1 is LGHNA, CDR2 YSLEER, per germline. J gave up 2 bases and V 4 bases, and 5 bases lay outside the gene matches. This CDR3 region has 15 residues. The CDR3 reads CASSRERGPTDTQYF. Here the CDR3 DNA reads TGCGCCAGCAGCCGGGAGCGGGGGCCCACAGATACGCAGTATTTT.

V gene TRBV10-1 combines with J gene TRBJ2-3; D not certain. The length of the CDR3 is 14 residues. V was clipped by 0 bases and J by 3 bases, with 7 bases between them. From germline, CDR1 is WNHNN and CDR2 SYGVQD (reference sequence). In DNA form, the CDR3 reads TGCGCCAGCAGTGAGTCGGTCCAGACAGATACGCAGTATTTT. Its protein is CASSESVQTDTQYF.

This clone was counted a few times. The chain carries TRBV5-1 and TRBJ2-2; 8 nucleotides line up with TRBD2. This CDR3 comprises 17 residues. The trim removed 1 base at V and 4 bases at J, leaving 9 bases unmatched. CDR1 is SGHRS and CDR2 is YFSETQ in the germline V gene. DNA for the CDR3: TGCGCCAGCAGCTTGACGGCTAGCGGGCCCAGCACCGGGGAGCTGTTTTTT. The encoded protein is CASSLTASGPSTGELFF.

The J gene is TRBJ2-5, the V gene TRBV28; possible D gene TRBD1, 6 bases. V shed 2 bases and J shed 1 base, with 17 bases lying between them. Looked up from germline, CDR1 is MDHEN and CDR2 is SYDVKM. This CDR3 comprises 17 residues. This chain's CDR3 is CASSLITLKGGQETQYF. DNA of the CDR3: TGTGCCAGCAGTTTAATAACCCTAAAAGGGGGCCAAGAGACCCAGTACTTC.

This clone was seen once. The chain combines TRBV27 with TRBJ1-2; D unresolved. Trimming shortened V by 2 bases and J by 0 bases, and 16 bases separated the two germline ends. CDR3 length: 17 amino acids. CDR1 is MNHEY, CDR2 SMNVEV, per germline (reference sequence). The CDR3 is CASSLKPPGGANYGYTF. CDR3 DNA sequence: TGTGCCAGCAGTTTAAAGCCCCCGGGTGGAGCTAACTATGGCTACACCTTC.

This chain connects TRBV6-5 to TRBJ1-1; D uncertain. Trimming left V 5 bases short and J 0 bases short, with 7 bases between. Germline lookup yields CDR1 MNHEY and CDR2 SVGAGI. CDR3 size: 13 residues. CDR3 sequence (DNA): TGTGCCAGCAGTAGGACTATGAACACTGAAGCTTTCTTT. Translation: CASSRTMNTEAFF.

The V call is TRBV6-5, the J call TRBJ2-3, with a tentative D call TRBD2 (6 bases). CDR3 size: 16 residues. Trimming left V 0 bases short and J 0 bases short, with 10 bases between. Germline V gives CDR1 MNHEY, CDR2 SVGAGI. The CDR3: CASSYSPGESTDTQYF. CDR3 nucleotides: TGTGCCAGCAGTTACTCACCGGGAGAGAGCACAGATACGCAGTATTTT.

The rearrangement links TRBV28 to TRBJ1-1, with no clear D. From germline, CDR1 is MDHEN and CDR2 SYDVKM. V was shortened by 2 bases and J by 0 bases, with 7 bases between the two germline ends. The CDR3 has 14 amino acids. CDR3 in DNA: TGTGCCAGCAGTTTAAGCCGGGTGAACACTGAAGCTTTCTTT. Protein product: CASSLSRVNTEAFF.

The chain uses TRBV5-4 and TRBJ2-3, with D tentatively TRBD2 (6 bases). V shed 0 bases and J shed 2 bases, with 13 bases lying between them. The CDR3 contains 16 residues. Germline assignment: CDR1 SGHNT and CDR2 YYREEE (reference sequence). CDR3 DNA sequence: TGTGCCAGCAGCTTGGCCGAGGTAGCGGCCACAGATACGCAGTATTTT. This codes for CASSLAEVAATDTQYF.

The V call is TRBV27, the J call TRBJ1-6; perhaps TRBD1 as D (6 bases). Germline lookup yields CDR1 MNHEY and CDR2 SMNVEV (reference sequence). This CDR3 contains 14 residues. The V and J ends lost 6 bases and 9 bases respectively, with 15 bases between them. The CDR3 loop reads CASRSNTGRSPLHF. CDR3 DNA: TGTGCCAGCAGATCAAACACAGGGCGTTCACCCCTCCACTTT.

The chain employs TRBV28 and TRBJ2-7; D could derive from TRBD1 or TRBD2 (5 bases each). Germline CDR1 MDHEN, CDR2 SYDVKM. There are 14 residues in the CDR3. Trimming cost V 6 bases and J 5 bases, with 17 bases left between them. The DNA of the CDR3 is TGTGCCAGCAGGTCGGGGATTACAGGACACGAGCAGTACTTC. Translation gives CASRSGITGHEQYF.

The DNA of the CDR3 is TGTGCCAGCAGCCTTTCGGGCTACGAGCAGTACTTC. Its translation is CASSLSGYEQYF. V is TRBV6-5 and J is TRBJ2-7; unclear D gene. The germline V and J ends were trimmed by 6 bases and 3 bases, with 9 bases remaining between them. The length of the CDR3 is 12 residues. CDR1 is MNHEY and CDR2 is SVGAGI in the germline V gene.

This chain uses TRBV6-6 with TRBJ2-1; no definite D call. Germline V gene data show CDR1 as MNHNY and CDR2 as SVGAGI (reference sequence). Trimming removed 5 bases from V and 0 bases from J, with 5 bases in between. The CDR3 is made up of 13 amino acids. CDR3 residues: CASSRYSYNEQFF. The CDR3 DNA follows: TGTGCCAGCAGTCGTTACTCCTACAATGAGCAGTTCTTC.

J is TRBJ1-3 and V is TRBV11-2; possibly TRBD1 for D (5 bases). With 1 base removed from V and 2 bases from J, the gap between germline ends came to 9 bases. The germline CDR1 and CDR2 sequences are SGHAT and FQNNGV. CDR3 length equals 15 residues. The CDR3 DNA follows: TGTGCCAGCAGCTTAGTAGGGGTGGCTGGAAACACCATATATTTT. Residues: CASSLVGVAGNTIYF.

This clone was recorded only once. V usage is TRBV29-1 and J usage is TRBJ2-5, with 8 bases matching TRBD1. J lost 5 bases, V lost 6 bases, and 5 bases had no gene match. The CDR3 sequence is 12 residues long. CDR1 is SQVTM, CDR2 ANQGSEA, per germline. The CDR3 loop reads CSVSTGVETQYF. CDR3 nucleotides: TGCAGCGTCTCGACAGGGGTGGAGACCCAGTACTTC.

The V and J genes are TRBV19 and TRBJ2-5; maybe TRBD2 (5 bases). Germline CDR1 LNHDA, CDR2 SQIVND (reference sequence). V gave up 8 bases and J gave up 3 bases, with 19 bases separating them. This CDR3 is built from 15 residues. In DNA, the CDR3 is TGTGCCAGTCGAGGGAGCCGGGTCCAAGAAGAGACCCAGTACTTC. Translation: CASRGSRVQEETQYF.

The chain has TRBV29-1 and TRBJ2-2; 9 bases are shared with TRBD2. Germline V gene lookup returns CDR1 SQVTM and CDR2 ANQGSEA. V was pared by 6 bases and J by 1 base, with 12 bases of the junction left unmatched. The CDR3 extends over 17 amino acids. CDR3 nucleotide sequence: TGCAGCGTCGCTACCCCGCTAGCGGGGATGAACACCGGGGAGCTGTTTTTT. This translates into CSVATPLAGMNTGELFF.

The rearrangement joins TRBV19 to TRBJ1-2, with D perhaps matching TRBD1 (6 bases). V was cut by 4 bases and J by 2 bases, with 20 bases left in between. The CDR3 runs 17 residues. Germline V gene data show CDR1 as LNHDA and CDR2 as SQIVND (reference sequence). The CDR3 DNA reads TGTGCCAGTAGTAGACAGGCGCGGGTATCACCGAACTATGGCTACACCTTC. Protein product: CASSRQARVSPNYGYTF.

The chain is built from TRBV6-1 and TRBJ2-5, with D possibly being TRBD2 (5 bases). CDR3 length: 15 amino acids. Trimming pared 1 base from V and 5 bases from J, leaving 14 bases between. In germline, CDR1 is MNHNS, CDR2 SASEGT. In nucleotides, the CDR3 is TGTGCCAGCAGTGAAGTTCCAGGCCGCGGGGAGACCCAGTACTTC. Encoded protein: CASSEVPGRGETQYF.